The 20 T cell receptor beta chains reported below all come from one sample, sequenced in a study of cytomegalovirus exposure and HLA in healthy donors. The repertoire was sequenced with immunoSEQ multiplex PCR; TCRdb's copy has only in-frame clones and lacks some. The profile shows 230,000 or so clones, about 90% of them singletons. The sample taken for sequencing was PBMCs. These receptor sequences come from a woman under 30 in good health and CMV-seronegative.

V gene TRBV27 combines with J gene TRBJ1-2; maybe TRBD1 (6 bases). The V gene's germline CDR1 is MNHEY and CDR2 SMNVEV (reference sequence). The V end lost 6 bases, the J end lost 3 bases, and 14 bases lay between the germline ends. The length of the CDR3 is 14 residues. CDR3 amino acids: CASSPPTGYYGYTF. The CDR3 nucleotides read TGTGCCAGCAGCCCGCCAACAGGGTACTATGGCTACACCTTC.

The J gene is TRBJ2-1, the V gene TRBV7-8; 10 nucleotides match TRBD2. The CDR3 extends over 18 amino acids. Germline V gene sequence: CDR1 SGHVS, CDR2 FQNEAQ. J was trimmed by 7 bases and V by 1 base; bases with no gene match: 13. The CDR3 sequence: CASSLVGGPAGGPNEQFF. DNA for the CDR3: TGTGCCAGCAGCTTAGTCGGGGGCCCAGCGGGAGGGCCGAATGAGCAGTTCTTC. The entire variable domain, with the rest obtained from reference TRBV7-8 and TRBJ2-1, is as follows: GAGVSQSPRYKVAKRGQDVALRCDPISGHVSLFWYQQALGQGPEFLTYFQNEAQLDKSGLPSDRFFAERPEGSVSTLKIQRTQQEDSAVYLCASSLVGGPAGGPNEQFFGPGTRLTVL.

The rearrangement uses TRBV29-1 and TRBJ2-1, with 8 positions matching TRBD1. The junction had 7 bases not matched to a gene; V was cut back by 6 bases and J by 9 bases. This CDR3 has 12 amino acids. Per the germline V gene, CDR1 is SQVTM and CDR2 is ANQGSEA. In nucleotides, the CDR3 is TGCAGCGTGGCACAGGGGGTGGGTGAGCAGTTCTTC. Translated, it gives CSVAQGVGEQFF.

V gene TRBV2 combines with J gene TRBJ1-1; D is uncertain. This CDR3 has 15 residues. Germline V lookup: CDR1 SNHLY, CDR2 FYNNEI. V gave up 4 bases and J gave up 0 bases, with 12 bases separating them. CDR3 protein: CASSVQAGVNTEAFF. The CDR3 DNA sequence: TGTGCCAGCAGTGTTCAGGCCGGGGTGAACACTGAAGCTTTCTTT.

The chain couples TRBV7-8 to TRBJ1-2; D unclear. The CDR3 contains 13 residues. V lost 1 base and J 4 bases, leaving 7 bases between the germline ends. CDR1 is SGHVS, CDR2 FQNEAQ, per germline. Written as DNA, the CDR3 is TGTGCCAGCAGCTTAGGACAAAGCTATGGCTACACCTTC. It yields the protein CASSLGQSYGYTF.

The chain carries TRBV7-9 and TRBJ2-7; 9 bases map to TRBD2. This CDR3 region has 14 residues. The junction had 2 bases not matched to a gene; V was cut back by 2 bases and J by 3 bases. Germline CDR1 SEHNR, CDR2 FQNEAQ (reference sequence). The CDR3 DNA sequence: TGTGCCAGCAGCTTAACGACTAGCGGCTACGAGCAGTACTTC. Its protein is CASSLTTSGYEQYF.

In this sample, this clone turned up once. This sample includes further DNA sequences coding for the same CDR3. The DNA for the CDR3 is TGTGCCAGCTCACCTACAGGGGGCTCTTACAATGAGCAGTTCTTC. The encoded protein is CASSPTGGSYNEQFF. The J gene is TRBJ2-1, the V gene TRBV18; 9 bases line up with TRBD1. V was pared by 3 bases and J by 4 bases, with 4 bases of the junction left unmatched. The CDR3 consists of 15 residues. Per the germline V gene, CDR1 is KGHSH and CDR2 is LQKENI.

The chain combines TRBV7-6 with TRBJ2-3; 11 positions match TRBD1. CDR3 length: 15 amino acids. V was clipped by 4 bases and J by 6 bases; unmatched bases: 6. Looked up from germline, CDR1 is SGHVS and CDR2 is FNYEAQ. This chain's CDR3 is CASSSDRGLKDTQYF. The CDR3 DNA reads as TGTGCCAGCAGCTCGGACAGGGGGCTTAAGGATACGCAGTATTTT.

V usage is TRBV29-1 and J usage is TRBJ1-1, with D hard to call. The germline V gene encodes CDR1 SQVTM and CDR2 ANQGSEA. Trimming took 4 bases from V and 5 from J, leaving 20 bases between them. The CDR3 is 15 residues long. The CDR3 DNA is TGCAGCGTTGGTGGGGTGCGGGTCGCGTTAACTGAAGCTTTCTTT. As protein: CSVGGVRVALTEAFF.

Written as DNA, the CDR3 is TGCGCCAGCAGCTTGGTAGGGGTCAGGTTGGGGAACACTGAAGCTTTCTTT. This codes for CASSLVGVRLGNTEAFF. J is TRBJ1-1 and V is TRBV5-1, with D possibly matching TRBD1 (5 bases). Trimming pared 0 bases from V and 1 base from J, leaving 16 bases between. The CDR3 has 17 amino acids. Germline CDR1 reads SGHRS; CDR2 reads YFSETQ. The whole variable domain, remainder taken from reference TRBV5-1 and TRBJ1-1, is KAGVTQTPRYLIKTRGQQVTLSCSPISGHRSVSWYQQTPGQGLQFLFEYFSETQRNKGNFPGRFSGRQFSNSRSEMNVSTLELGDSALYLCASSLVGVRLGNTEAFFGQGTRLTVV.

V is TRBV5-1 and J is TRBJ2-1; 7 bases map to TRBD1. Germline loops: CDR1 SGHRS, CDR2 YFSETQ. V gave up 0 bases and J gave up 0 bases; unmatched junction bases: 3. The CDR3 has 16 residues. CDR3 loop: CASSLAGQSSYNEQFF. Here the CDR3 DNA reads TGCGCCAGCAGCTTGGCGGGACAGAGCTCCTACAATGAGCAGTTCTTC.

The V gene is TRBV27, the J gene TRBJ1-5; a weak D match, TRBD1 (6 bases). The CDR3 consists of 13 residues. In germline, CDR1 is MNHEY, CDR2 SMNVEV (reference sequence). With 6 bases removed from V and 4 bases from J, the gap between germline ends came to 10 bases. CDR3 DNA sequence: TGTGCCAGCAGCGCTCAGGGGAATCAGCCCCAGCATTTT. Protein sequence: CASSAQGNQPQHF.

CDR3 sequence reads: CAWDAMRFSGGGDTQYF. CDR3 nucleotide sequence: TGTGCCTGGGATGCTATGCGGTTTAGCGGGGGAGGAGATACGCAGTATTTT. The chain has TRBV30 and TRBJ2-3, with 9 bases aligning to TRBD2. V was pared by 5 bases and J by 5 bases, with 17 bases of the junction left unmatched. CDR1 is GTSNPN, CDR2 SVGIG, per germline (reference sequence). This CDR3 has 17 residues.

The chain joins TRBV28 to TRBJ1-1; weak D call: TRBD1 (5 bases). Trimming removed 1 base at V and 6 bases at J, with 12 bases between. The CDR3 spans 14 residues. CDR1 is MDHEN and CDR2 is SYDVKM in the germline V gene. In nucleotides, the CDR3 is TGTGCCAGCAGTTTATATACGCGACAGCCTGAAGCTTTCTTT. Residues: CASSLYTRQPEAFF.

V is TRBV19 and J is TRBJ1-1; 7 bases agree with TRBD1. Germline lookup yields CDR1 LNHDA and CDR2 SQIVND (reference sequence). With 5 bases clipped from V and 0 bases from J, the junction kept 6 bases outside the gene matches. This CDR3 region has 15 residues. The CDR3 DNA is TGTGCCAGTAGTCCCCAACAGGGGATGAACACTGAAGCTTTCTTT. Translated: CASSPQQGMNTEAFF.

The V gene is TRBV27, the J gene TRBJ2-7; D perhaps matches TRBD1 (5 bases). Germline loops: CDR1 MNHEY, CDR2 SMNVEV (reference sequence). V was clipped by 6 bases and J by 2 bases, with 14 bases between them. This CDR3 has 14 amino acids. CDR3 in amino acids: CASRGAEAPYEQYF. For the CDR3, the DNA is TGTGCCAGCAGAGGGGCCGAAGCGCCCTACGAGCAGTACTTC.

The chain employs TRBV4-3 and TRBJ1-1, with TRBD1 matching 10 bases. Trimming took 3 bases from V and 5 from J; bases not matched to a gene: 6. The CDR3 is 15 amino acids. The germline V gene encodes CDR1 LGHNA and CDR2 YSLEER. Written as DNA, the CDR3 is TGCGCCAGCAGCCACCCCCGGACAGGGGGTACTGAAGCTTTCTTT. It specifies CASSHPRTGGTEAFF.

The V gene is TRBV10-3, the J gene TRBJ2-1; the match to TRBD1 covers 7 bases. Trimming removed 2 bases from V and 6 bases from J; junction bases left unmatched: 7. The CDR3 totals 15 residues. Germline lookup yields CDR1 ENHRY and CDR2 SYGVKD. The CDR3 DNA follows: TGTGCCATCAGTGAGAGATCTGGGACAGTCAATGAGCAGTTCTTC. Amino acid sequence: CAISERSGTVNEQFF.

The J gene is TRBJ2-2, the V gene TRBV14; D remains unclear. V was trimmed by 0 bases and J by 7 bases, leaving 6 bases between them. There are 13 residues in the CDR3. Per germline, CDR1 SGHDN and CDR2 FVKESK. Here the CDR3 reads CASSQDLGGELFF. The CDR3 DNA reads TGTGCCAGCAGCCAAGATCTCGGCGGGGAGCTGTTTTTT.

This clone was seen a single time. At the DNA level, this CDR3 is encoded by other sequences in the same sample as well. The V gene is TRBV5-1, the J gene TRBJ1-1; 7 bases fit TRBD1. The CDR3 loop spans 15 amino acids. Germline V lookup: CDR1 SGHRS, CDR2 YFSETQ. Germline trimming cut 4 bases from V and 0 bases from J; bases unmatched to any gene: 6. DNA of the CDR3: TGCGCCAGCAGCGCCCGACAGGGCATGAACACTGAAGCTTTCTTT. This translates into CASSARQGMNTEAFF.